This T cell receptor (beta chain) came from a study of T cells in localized non-small cell lung cancer. Findings of the study overall: Appearance in adjacent lung was seen for a median about 58 of the top 100 tumor clones. Sequencing was limited to one tumor region, leaving the possibility of heterogeneity open.

The CDR3 consists of 14 residues. Germline V gene data show CDR1 as SGHNT and CDR2 as YYREEE (reference sequence). Deletions cut 4 bases from V and 7 bases from J, with 18 bases between. The method was immunoSEQ multiplex PCR; TCRdb's version includes in-frame clones alone and lacks a portion of them. The sample has roughly 33,000 clones, roughly 88% seen once; the top ten hold 4.1%. As concerns this clone: The antigen is not known.

The sample here was peripheral blood, taken before any cancer treatment. V is TRBV5-4 and J is TRBJ2-7, with TRBD2 as a possible D gene (5 bases). This TCR derives from a man aged 40 to 70 with stage I lung adenocarcinoma. The CDR3: CASSAGGGLGEQYF. The CDR3 nucleotides are TGTGCCAGCAGCGCCGGAGGCGGGTTAGGTGAGCAGTACTTC.